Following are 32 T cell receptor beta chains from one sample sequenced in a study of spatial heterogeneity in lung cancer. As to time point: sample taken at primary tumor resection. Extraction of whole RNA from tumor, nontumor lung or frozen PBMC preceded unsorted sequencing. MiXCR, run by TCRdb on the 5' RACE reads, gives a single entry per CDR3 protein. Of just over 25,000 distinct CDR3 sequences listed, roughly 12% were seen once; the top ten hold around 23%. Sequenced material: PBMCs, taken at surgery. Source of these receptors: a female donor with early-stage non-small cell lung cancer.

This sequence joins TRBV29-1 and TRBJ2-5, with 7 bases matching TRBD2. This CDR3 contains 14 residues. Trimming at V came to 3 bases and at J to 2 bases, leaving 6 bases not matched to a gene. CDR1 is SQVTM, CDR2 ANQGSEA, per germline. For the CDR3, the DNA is TGCAGCGTTGACTCCCTGGGGGGGCAAGAGACCCAGTACTTC. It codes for CSVDSLGGQETQYF.

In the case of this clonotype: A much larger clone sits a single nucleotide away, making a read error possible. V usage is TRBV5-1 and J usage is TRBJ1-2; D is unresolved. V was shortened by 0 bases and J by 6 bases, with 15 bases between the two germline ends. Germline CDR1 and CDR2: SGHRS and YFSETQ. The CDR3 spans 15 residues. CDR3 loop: CASSLGGRTFDGYTF. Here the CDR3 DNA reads TGCGCCAGCAGCTTGGGCGGCAGGACTTTCGATGGCTACACCTTC. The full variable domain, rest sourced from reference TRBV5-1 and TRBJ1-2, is KAGVTQTPRYLIKTRGQQVTLSCSPISGHRSVSWYQQTPGQGLQFLFEYFSETQRNKGNFPGRFSGRQFSNSRSEMNVSTLELGDSALYLCASSLGGRTFDGYTFGSGTRLTVV.

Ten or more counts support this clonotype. CDR3 sequence (DNA): TGTGCCACGATAACAGGAGGGAACACTGAAGCTTTCTTT. Translated, it gives CATITGGNTEAFF. The chain links TRBV2 to TRBJ1-1, with a weak D call TRBD1 (5 bases). V was cut by 10 bases and J by 1 base, with 13 bases left in between. The CDR3 covers 13 residues. Germline V gene lookup returns CDR1 SNHLY and CDR2 FYNNEI.

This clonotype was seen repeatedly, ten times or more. The CDR3 loop reads CASSLATGYNEQFF. The CDR3 DNA reads TGTGCCAGCAGCTTAGCGACGGGGTACAATGAGCAGTTCTTC. The chain couples TRBV13 to TRBJ2-1; perhaps TRBD2 as D (5 bases). CDR1 is PRHDT and CDR2 is FYEKMQ in the germline V gene (reference sequence). With 1 base removed from V and 4 bases from J, the gap between germline ends came to 8 bases. This CDR3 has 14 residues.

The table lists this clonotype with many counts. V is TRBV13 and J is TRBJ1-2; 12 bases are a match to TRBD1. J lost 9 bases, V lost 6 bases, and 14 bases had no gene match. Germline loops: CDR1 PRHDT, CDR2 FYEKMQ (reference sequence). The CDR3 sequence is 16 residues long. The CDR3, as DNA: TGTGCCAGCAGGCTTACCGGGACAGGGGGCCCTGGGAGCTACACCTTC. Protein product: CASRLTGTGGPGSYTF.

The CDR3 DNA reads TGTGCCAGCACTGTTCCAGGGGGTGACACTGAAGCTTTCTTT. Translation: CASTVPGGDTEAFF. This rearrangement joins TRBV6-5 to TRBJ1-1; TRBD1 matches at 7 bases. V lost 7 bases, J lost 3 bases, and 8 bases stayed unmatched. Germline CDR1 is MNHEY and CDR2 is SVGAGI. The CDR3 extends over 14 amino acids.

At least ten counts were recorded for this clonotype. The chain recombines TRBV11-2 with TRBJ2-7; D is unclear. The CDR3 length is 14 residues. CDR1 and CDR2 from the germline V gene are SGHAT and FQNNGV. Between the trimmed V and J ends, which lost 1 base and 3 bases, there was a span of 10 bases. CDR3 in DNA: TGTGCCAGCAGCTTAGTCCTAGGGTACTACGAGCAGTACTTC. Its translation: CASSLVLGYYEQYF. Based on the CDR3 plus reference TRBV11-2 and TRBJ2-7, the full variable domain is EAGVAQSPRYKIIEKRQSVAFWCNPISGHATLYWYQQILGQGPKLLIQFQNNGVVDDSQLPKDRFSAERLKGVDSTLKIQPAKLEDSAVYLCASSLVLGYYEQYFGPGTRLTVT.

The CDR3 coding sequence is TGCAGTGCTAGAGTCCCCCTCATAGACGAGCAGTTCTTC. It specifies CSARVPLIDEQFF. This sequence joins TRBV20-1 and TRBJ2-1; D call uncertain. CDR1 is DFQATT, CDR2 SNEGSKA, per germline (reference sequence). The CDR3 runs 13 residues. Trimming took 1 base from V and 10 from J, leaving 14 bases between them.

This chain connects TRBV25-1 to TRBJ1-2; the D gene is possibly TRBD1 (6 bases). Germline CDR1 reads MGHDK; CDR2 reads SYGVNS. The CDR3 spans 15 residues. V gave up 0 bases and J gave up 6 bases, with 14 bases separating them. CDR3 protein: CASSEYPTGSHGYTF. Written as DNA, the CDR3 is TGTGCCAGCAGTGAATACCCGACAGGAAGTCATGGCTACACCTTC.

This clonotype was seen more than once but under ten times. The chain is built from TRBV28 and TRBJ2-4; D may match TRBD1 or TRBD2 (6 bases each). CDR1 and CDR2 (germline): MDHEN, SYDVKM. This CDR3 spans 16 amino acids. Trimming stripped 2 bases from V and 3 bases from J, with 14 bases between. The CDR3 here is CASSLNPRGVKNIQYF. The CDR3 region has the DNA TGTGCCAGCAGTTTAAATCCTAGGGGGGTCAAAAACATTCAGTACTTC.

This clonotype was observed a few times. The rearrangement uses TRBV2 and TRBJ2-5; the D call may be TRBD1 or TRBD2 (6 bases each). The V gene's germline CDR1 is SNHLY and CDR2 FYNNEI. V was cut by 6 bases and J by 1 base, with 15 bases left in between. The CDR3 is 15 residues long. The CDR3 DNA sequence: TGTGCCAGCAGCTTTCCCGGGGGCCTCCAAGAGACCCAGTACTTC. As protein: CASSFPGGLQETQYF.

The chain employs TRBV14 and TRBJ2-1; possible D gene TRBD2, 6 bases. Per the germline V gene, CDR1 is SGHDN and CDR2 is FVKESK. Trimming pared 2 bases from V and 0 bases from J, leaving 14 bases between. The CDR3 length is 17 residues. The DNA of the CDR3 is TGTGCCAGCAGCCAAATCGCTCCGGGAGTCTCCTACAATGAGCAGTTCTTC. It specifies CASSQIAPGVSYNEQFF. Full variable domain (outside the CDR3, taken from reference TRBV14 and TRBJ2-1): EAGVTQFPSHSVIEKGQTVTLRCDPISGHDNLYWYRRVMGKEIKFLLHFVKESKQDESGMPNNRFLAERTGGTYSTLKVQPAELEDSGVYFCASSQIAPGVSYNEQFFGPGTRLTVL.

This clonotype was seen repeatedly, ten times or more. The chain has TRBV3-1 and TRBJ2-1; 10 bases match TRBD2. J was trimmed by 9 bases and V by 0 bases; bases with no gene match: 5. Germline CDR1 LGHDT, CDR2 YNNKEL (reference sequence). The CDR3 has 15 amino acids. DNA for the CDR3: TGTGCCAGCAGCCAAGATGTCCAGCGGGAGGGTGAGCAGTTCTTC. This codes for CASSQDVQREGEQFF.

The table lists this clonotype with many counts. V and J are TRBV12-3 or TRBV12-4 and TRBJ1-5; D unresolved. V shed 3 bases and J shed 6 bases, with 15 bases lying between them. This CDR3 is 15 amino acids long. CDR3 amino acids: CASSFAGMASQPQHF. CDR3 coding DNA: TGTGCCAGCAGTTTTGCGGGTATGGCGAGTCAGCCCCAGCATTTT.

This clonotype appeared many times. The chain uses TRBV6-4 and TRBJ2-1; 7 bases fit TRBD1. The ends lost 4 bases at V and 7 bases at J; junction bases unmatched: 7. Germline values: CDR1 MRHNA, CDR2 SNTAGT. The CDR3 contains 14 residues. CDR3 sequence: CASSVEGGRNEQFF. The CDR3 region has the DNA TGTGCCAGCAGTGTGGAAGGGGGCCGGAATGAGCAGTTCTTC.

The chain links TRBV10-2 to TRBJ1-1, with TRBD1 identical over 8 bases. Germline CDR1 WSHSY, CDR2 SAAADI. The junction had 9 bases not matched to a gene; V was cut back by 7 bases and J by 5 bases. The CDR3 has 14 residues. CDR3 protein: CASTSLTGDTEAFF. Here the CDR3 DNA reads TGCGCCAGCACCTCACTGACAGGGGATACTGAAGCTTTCTTT.

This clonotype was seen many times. CDR3 loop: CASSLNSGLPDTQYF. Here the CDR3 DNA reads TGTGCCAGCAGTTTAAATAGCGGACTCCCGGATACGCAGTATTTT. The chain links TRBV11-2 to TRBJ2-3; a weak D match, TRBD2 (6 bases). The germline V gene has CDR1 SGHAT and CDR2 FQNNGV. The V and J ends lost 6 bases and 6 bases respectively, with 19 bases between them. The CDR3 extends over 15 amino acids.

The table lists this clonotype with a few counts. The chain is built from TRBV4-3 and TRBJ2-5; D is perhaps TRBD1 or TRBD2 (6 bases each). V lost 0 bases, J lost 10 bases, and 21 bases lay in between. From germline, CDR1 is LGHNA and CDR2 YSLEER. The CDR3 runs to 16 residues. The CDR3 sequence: CASSQDIGGAGSVQYF. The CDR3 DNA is TGCGCCAGCAGCCAAGATATTGGGGGCGCGGGATCGGTCCAGTACTTC.

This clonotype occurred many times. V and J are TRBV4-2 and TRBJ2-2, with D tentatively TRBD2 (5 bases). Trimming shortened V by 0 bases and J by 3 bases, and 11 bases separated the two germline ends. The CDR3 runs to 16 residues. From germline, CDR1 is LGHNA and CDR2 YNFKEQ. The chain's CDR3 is CASSQEEVVYTGELFF. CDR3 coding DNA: TGTGCCAGCAGCCAAGAGGAGGTTGTCTACACCGGGGAGCTGTTTTTT.

The CDR3 bases are TGTGCCAGCAGCCCGGTGGAAGGCTATGGCTACACCTTC. Residues: CASSPVEGYGYTF. J is TRBJ1-2 and V is TRBV9; D is undetermined. The CDR3 has 13 residues. CDR1 is SGDLS, CDR2 YYNGEE, per germline. The V end was cut by 4 bases, the J end by 4 bases, with 11 bases between.

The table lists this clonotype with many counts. The CDR3 DNA is TGTGCCAGCGGAAGCGGGAGGCCCCAACTGCAAGAGACCCAGTACTTC. Translating gives CASGSGRPQLQETQYF. This chain links TRBV6-2 or TRBV6-3 with TRBJ2-5; 9 bases align to TRBD2. Trimming cost V 8 bases and J 2 bases; bases outside gene matches: 12. The CDR3 is 16 amino acids. The germline gives CDR1 MNHEY, CDR2 SVGEGT.

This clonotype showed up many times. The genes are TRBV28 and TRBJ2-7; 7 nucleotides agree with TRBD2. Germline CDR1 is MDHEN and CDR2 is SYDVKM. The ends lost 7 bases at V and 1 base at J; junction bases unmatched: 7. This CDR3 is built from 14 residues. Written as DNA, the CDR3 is TGTGCCAGCAATTTCCGGGGGGTATCCTACGAGCAGTACTTC. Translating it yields CASNFRGVSYEQYF.

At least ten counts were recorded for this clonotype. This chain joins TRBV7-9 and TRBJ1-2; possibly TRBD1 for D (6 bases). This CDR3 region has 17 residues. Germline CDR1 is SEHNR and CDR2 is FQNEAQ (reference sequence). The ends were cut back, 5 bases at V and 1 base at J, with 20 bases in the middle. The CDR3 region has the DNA TGTGCCAGCAGCCGCAGAGGGGGGGCCGTGATTAACTATGGCTACACCTTC. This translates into CASSRRGGAVINYGYTF.

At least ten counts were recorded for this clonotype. The CDR3 here is CASSVGGASGEKLFF. In nucleotides, the CDR3 is TGTGCCAGCAGTGTCGGTGGGGCCTCCGGTGAAAAACTGTTTTTT. This rearrangement joins TRBV2 to TRBJ1-4; D is possibly TRBD1 (5 bases). CDR3 length: 15 amino acids. V gave up 4 bases and J gave up 7 bases, with 16 bases separating them. Germline CDR1 reads SNHLY; CDR2 reads FYNNEI. The full variable domain, with the rest looked up from reference TRBV2 and TRBJ1-4, is EPEVTQTPSHQVTQMGQEVILRCVPISNHLYFYWYRQILGQKVEFLVSFYNNEISEKSEIFDDQFSVERPDGSNFTLKIRSTKLEDSAMYFCASSVGGASGEKLFFGSGTQLSVL.

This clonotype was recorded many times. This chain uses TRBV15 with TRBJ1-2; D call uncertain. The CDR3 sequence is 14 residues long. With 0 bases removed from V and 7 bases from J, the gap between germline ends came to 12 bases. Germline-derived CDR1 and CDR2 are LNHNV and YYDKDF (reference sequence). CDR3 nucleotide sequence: TGTGCCACCAGCAGAGATAAAACAGACCCTGGCTACACCTTC. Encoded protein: CATSRDKTDPGYTF.

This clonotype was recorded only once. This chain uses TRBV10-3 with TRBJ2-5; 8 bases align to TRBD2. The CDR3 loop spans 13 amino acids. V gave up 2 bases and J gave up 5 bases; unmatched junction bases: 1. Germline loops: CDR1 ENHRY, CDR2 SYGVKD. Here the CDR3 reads CAISETGGETQYF. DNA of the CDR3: TGTGCCATCAGTGAGACGGGAGGGGAGACCCAGTACTTC.

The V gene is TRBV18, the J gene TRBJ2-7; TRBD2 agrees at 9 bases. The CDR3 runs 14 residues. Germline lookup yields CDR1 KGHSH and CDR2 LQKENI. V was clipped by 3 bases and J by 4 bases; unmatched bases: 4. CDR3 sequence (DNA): TGTGCCAGCTCACCTCCGGGACTAGCTTACGAGCAGTACTTC. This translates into CASSPPGLAYEQYF.

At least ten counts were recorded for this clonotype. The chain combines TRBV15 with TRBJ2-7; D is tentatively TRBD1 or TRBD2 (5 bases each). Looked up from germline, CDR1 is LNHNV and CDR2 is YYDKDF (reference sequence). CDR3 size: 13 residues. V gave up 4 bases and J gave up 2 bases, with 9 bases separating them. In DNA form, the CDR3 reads TGTGCCACCAGCACAGGGACCCCCTACGAGCAGTACGTC. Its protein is CATSTGTPYEQYV.

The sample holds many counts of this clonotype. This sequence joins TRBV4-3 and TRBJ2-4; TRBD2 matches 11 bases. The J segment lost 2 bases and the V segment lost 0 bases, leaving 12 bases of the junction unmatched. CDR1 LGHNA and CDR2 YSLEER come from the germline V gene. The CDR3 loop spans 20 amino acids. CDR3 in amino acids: CASSQDGLTSGGLSKNIQYF. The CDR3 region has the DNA TGCGCCAGCAGCCAAGATGGATTAACTAGCGGGGGTTTGTCCAAAAACATTCAGTACTTC.

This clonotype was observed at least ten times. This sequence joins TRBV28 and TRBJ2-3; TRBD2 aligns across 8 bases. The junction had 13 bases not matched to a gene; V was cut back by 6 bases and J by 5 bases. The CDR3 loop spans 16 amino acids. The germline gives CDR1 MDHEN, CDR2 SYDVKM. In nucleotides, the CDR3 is TGTGCCAGCAGGAGGGGCCCGGGAGGGCCTGGAGATACGCAGTATTTT. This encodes CASRRGPGGPGDTQYF.

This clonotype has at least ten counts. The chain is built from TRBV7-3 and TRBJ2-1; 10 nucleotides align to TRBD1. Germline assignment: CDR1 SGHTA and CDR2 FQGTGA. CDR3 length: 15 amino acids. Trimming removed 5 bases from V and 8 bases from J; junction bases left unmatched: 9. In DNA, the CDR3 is TGTGCCAGCAGCACCCCGACAGGGGGCAACTATGAGCAGTTCTTC. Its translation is CASSTPTGGNYEQFF. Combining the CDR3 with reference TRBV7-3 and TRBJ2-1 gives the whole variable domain GAGVSQTPSNKVTEKGKYVELRCDPISGHTALYWYRQSLGQGPEFLIYFQGTGAADDSGLPNDRFFAVRPEGSVSTLKIQRTERGDSAVYLCASSTPTGGNYEQFFGPGTRLTVL.

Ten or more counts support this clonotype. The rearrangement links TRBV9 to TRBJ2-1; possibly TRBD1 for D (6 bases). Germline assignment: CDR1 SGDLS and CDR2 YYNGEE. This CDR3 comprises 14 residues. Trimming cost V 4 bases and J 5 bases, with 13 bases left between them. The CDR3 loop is CASSIQGQHNEQFF. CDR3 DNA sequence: TGTGCCAGCAGCATACAGGGACAACACAATGAGCAGTTCTTC.